The 29 T cell receptor beta chains reported below all come from one sample, sequenced in a study of PD-1 blockade in mismatch repair-deficient tumors. Profiling relied on immunoSEQ multiplex PCR, and the TCRdb table lists in-frame clones only, not all of them. The sample lists more than 40,000 clones, roughly 78% occurring once. This sample comprised peripheral blood, obtained 4 weeks after starting pembrolizumab. All receptors derive from an adult with mismatch repair-deficient cancer.

The V gene is TRBV21-1, the J gene TRBJ1-2. TRBV21-1 is listed as a pseudogene. The CDR3 contains 15 residues. In DNA, the CDR3 is TGTGCCAGCAGCACCAGGGGACTAGCTAACTATGGCTACACCTTC. Amino acids: CASSTRGLANYGYTF.

This sequence joins TRBV7-9 and TRBJ1-5; D may be TRBD1 (5 bases). CDR1 and CDR2 from the germline V gene are SEHNR and FQNEAQ (reference sequence). The ends were cut back, 5 bases at V and 6 bases at J, with 17 bases in the middle. CDR3 length: 15 residues. The CDR3 nucleotides are TGTGCCAGCAGCCCAGGGCGAGGGTCAGGTCAGCCCCAGCATTTT. It yields the protein CASSPGRGSGQPQHF.

J is TRBJ2-2 and V is TRBV5-1, with D maybe TRBD1 (6 bases). The germline CDR1 and CDR2 sequences are SGHRS and YFSETQ. Trimming stripped 7 bases from V and 1 base from J, with 17 bases between. CDR3 size: 16 residues. CDR3 loop: CASGGTQGMNTGELFF. The CDR3 DNA sequence: TGCGCCAGCGGAGGTACACAGGGTATGAACACCGGGGAGCTGTTTTTT.

This rearrangement joins TRBV6-5 to TRBJ2-7; D might be TRBD1 or TRBD2, each matching 5 bases. The V and J ends lost 0 bases and 6 bases respectively, with 15 bases between them. The germline CDR1 and CDR2 sequences are MNHEY and SVGAGI. The CDR3 covers 15 residues. For the CDR3, the DNA is TGTGCCAGCAGTTACTCGAAACCGGGGCCTCTCGAGCAGTACTTC. The encoded protein is CASSYSKPGPLEQYF.

V and J are TRBV5-1 and TRBJ2-1; D remains unclear. The ends were cut back, 0 bases at V and 3 bases at J, with 13 bases in the middle. This CDR3 is built from 16 residues. In germline, CDR1 is SGHRS, CDR2 YFSETQ. The CDR3 sequence is CASSLGGVGVYNEQFF. The CDR3 region has the DNA TGCGCCAGCAGCTTGGGAGGTGTAGGAGTCTACAATGAGCAGTTCTTC.

This chain connects TRBV7-8 to TRBJ2-1, with unresolved D. The CDR3 has 17 residues. Germline CDR1 and CDR2: SGHVS and FQNEAQ. Trimming removed 1 base from V and 0 bases from J, with 13 bases in between. In DNA form, the CDR3 reads TGTGCCAGCAGCTTAGATCGTCGCGGTGCCTCCTACAATGAGCAGTTCTTC. Protein: CASSLDRRGASYNEQFF.

The chain employs TRBV9 and TRBJ2-1; either TRBD1 or TRBD2 may fit D (5 bases each). Germline CDR1 and CDR2: SGDLS and YYNGEE. Trimming took off 4 bases at V and 6 bases at J, with 20 bases between the two ends. The CDR3 is made up of 16 amino acids. The CDR3 DNA reads as TGTGCCAGCAGCTCCAGTCCCAATCGGGACCCCAATGAGCAGTTCTTC. It specifies CASSSSPNRDPNEQFF.

The chain combines TRBV5-1 with TRBJ1-5; TRBD1 is a possible D gene (6 bases). Trimming removed 4 bases at V and 2 bases at J, with 13 bases between. Germline CDR1 and CDR2: SGHRS and YFSETQ. There are 15 residues in the CDR3. In nucleotides, the CDR3 is TGCGCCAGCAGCCCTACAGGGTCGGGCAATCAGCCCCAGCATTTT. This encodes CASSPTGSGNQPQHF. The full variable domain, its missing parts supplied by reference TRBV5-1 and TRBJ1-5, is KAGVTQTPRYLIKTRGQQVTLSCSPISGHRSVSWYQQTPGQGLQFLFEYFSETQRNKGNFPGRFSGRQFSNSRSEMNVSTLELGDSALYLCASSPTGSGNQPQHFGDGTRLSIL.

This chain connects TRBV30 to TRBJ1-1, with a tentative D call TRBD1 (6 bases). There are 13 residues in the CDR3. CDR1 and CDR2 (germline): GTSNPN, SVGIG (reference sequence). V was trimmed by 2 bases and J by 4 bases, leaving 11 bases between them. The CDR3, as DNA: TGTGCCTGGAGTTTAGGGGGGCCCACTGAAGCTTTCTTT. Its translation is CAWSLGGPTEAFF.

The chain combines TRBV6-1 with TRBJ1-1, with 7 bases that match TRBD1. CDR3 length: 15 residues. From germline, CDR1 is MNHNS and CDR2 SASEGT. V dropped 5 bases and J dropped 1; count of bases not matched to a gene: 7. The DNA of the CDR3 is TGTGCCAGCAGTATCGGAGGGGGCTCGAACACTGAAGCTTTCTTT. Amino acids: CASSIGGGSNTEAFF.

V is TRBV30 and J is TRBJ2-3; weak D call: TRBD2 (6 bases). Germline loops: CDR1 GTSNPN, CDR2 SVGIG (reference sequence). The ends were cut back, 2 bases at V and 1 base at J, with 13 bases in the middle. The CDR3 runs to 15 residues. As DNA, the CDR3 is TGTGCCTGGAGTACCCAGCGGGCTGGCACAGATACGCAGTATTTT. It encodes CAWSTQRAGTDTQYF.

The chain combines TRBV28 with TRBJ1-1; D call uncertain. Germline V gives CDR1 MDHEN, CDR2 SYDVKM. CDR3 length: 15 amino acids. Trimming removed 2 bases from V and 1 base from J, with 11 bases in between. CDR3 sequence: CASSLDPGPNTEAFF. Written as DNA, the CDR3 is TGTGCCAGCAGTTTAGACCCGGGCCCGAACACTGAAGCTTTCTTT.

The V and J genes are TRBV21-1 and TRBJ1-1. TRBV21-1 constitutes a pseudogene. CDR3 length equals 14 residues. In DNA form, the CDR3 reads TGTGCCAGCAGCAAAGACGGGGAGAACACTGAAGCTTTCTTT. Translating it yields CASSKDGENTEAFF.

This clone appeared a single time. V usage is TRBV6-1 and J usage is TRBJ2-7; D assignment may be TRBD1 or TRBD2 (6 bases each). This CDR3 comprises 15 residues. The germline V and J ends were trimmed by 1 base and 2 bases, with 12 bases remaining between them. Germline loops: CDR1 MNHNS, CDR2 SASEGT. The CDR3 region has the DNA TGTGCCAGCAGTGAAGTGTGGGGGGCAGCCTACGAGCAGTACTTC. Translation: CASSEVWGAAYEQYF.

The chain is built from TRBV4-1 and TRBJ2-7; 7 bases align to TRBD1. The V and J ends lost 3 bases and 7 bases, in that order; junction bases with no gene match: 12. CDR1 and CDR2 from the germline V gene are MGHRA and YSYEKL. This CDR3 is built from 15 residues. This chain's CDR3 is CASSQTGPILGEQYF. In DNA, the CDR3 is TGCGCCAGCAGCCAGACAGGGCCGATCCTGGGGGAGCAGTACTTC.

This clone has only a few counts. The chain has TRBV7-8 and TRBJ2-7; D is uncertain. The CDR3 has 13 amino acids. The ends were cut back, 5 bases at V and 4 bases at J, with 12 bases in the middle. CDR1 and CDR2 (germline): SGHVS, FQNEAQ. This CDR3 reads CASSPDRVYEQYF. CDR3 coding DNA: TGTGCCAGCAGCCCCGATCGGGTATACGAGCAGTACTTC.

This chain links TRBV9 with TRBJ2-5; D is ambiguous. CDR1 is SGDLS, CDR2 YYNGEE, per germline. The CDR3 has 14 amino acids. The ends were cut back, 3 bases at V and 5 bases at J, with 14 bases in the middle. The CDR3 loop reads CASSDDGTPETQYF. As DNA, the CDR3 is TGTGCCAGCAGCGATGACGGAACGCCGGAGACCCAGTACTTC.

The chain joins TRBV27 to TRBJ2-2; TRBD1 is a possible D gene (5 bases). V lost 4 bases to trimming and J lost 0 bases, with 9 bases between them. CDR3 length: 15 residues. Per the germline V gene, CDR1 is MNHEY and CDR2 is SMNVEV (reference sequence). The CDR3 sequence: CASSWGRANTGELFF. Written as DNA, the CDR3 is TGTGCCAGCAGTTGGGGCAGAGCGAACACCGGGGAGCTGTTTTTT.

This clone was seen more than once but under ten times. This chain connects TRBV7-8 to TRBJ1-1; 8 bases are shared with TRBD1. The CDR3 sequence is 13 residues long. CDR1 SGHVS and CDR2 FQNEAQ come from the germline V gene. Trimming at V came to 5 bases and at J to 5 bases, leaving 4 bases not matched to a gene. The chain's CDR3 is CASSARQGTEAFF. CDR3 nucleotide sequence: TGTGCCAGCAGCGCCCGACAGGGGACTGAAGCTTTCTTT. The full variable domain, in which reference TRBV7-8 and TRBJ1-1 provide the parts outside the CDR3, is GAGVSQSPRYKVAKRGQDVALRCDPISGHVSLFWYQQALGQGPEFLTYFQNEAQLDKSGLPSDRFFAERPEGSVSTLKIQRTQQEDSAVYLCASSARQGTEAFFGQGTRLTVV.

The chain employs TRBV19 and TRBJ2-7, with 9 bases that match TRBD1. CDR3 length: 15 amino acids. V lost 5 bases and J lost 7; bases outside the gene matches: 12. The germline V gene encodes CDR1 LNHDA and CDR2 SQIVND (reference sequence). The CDR3 region is CASSPTGTGTGEQYF. CDR3 in DNA: TGTGCCAGTAGTCCCACCGGGACAGGGACGGGGGAGCAGTACTTC.

The chain has TRBV5-1 and TRBJ2-5; TRBD1 is a possible D gene (6 bases). CDR1 SGHRS and CDR2 YFSETQ come from the germline V gene. This CDR3 has 15 residues. The germline V and J ends were trimmed by 2 bases and 1 base, with 12 bases remaining between them. In DNA form, the CDR3 reads TGCGCCAGCAGCTTAAACTGGGGGCCCCAAGAGACCCAGTACTTC. Translated, it gives CASSLNWGPQETQYF.

This chain joins TRBV6-5 and TRBJ2-1; D might be TRBD2 (7 bases). V shed 6 bases and J shed 5 bases, with 14 bases lying between them. This CDR3 region has 14 residues. Looked up from germline, CDR1 is MNHEY and CDR2 is SVGAGI. The CDR3 reads CASSWGGGNNEQFF. CDR3 nucleotide sequence: TGTGCCAGCAGCTGGGGGGGCGGGAACAATGAGCAGTTCTTC.

The table lists this clone with a few counts. This chain joins TRBV29-1 and TRBJ1-2; tentative D call: TRBD1 (5 bases). The CDR3 length is 12 residues. V lost 2 bases and J 4 bases, leaving 8 bases between the germline ends. Germline values: CDR1 SQVTM, CDR2 ANQGSEA. This chain's CDR3 is CSVETGTYGYTF. CDR3 in DNA: TGCAGCGTTGAAACAGGAACCTATGGCTACACCTTC.

This chain uses TRBV4-1 with TRBJ2-7; D gene uncertain. The CDR3 spans 15 residues. V lost 1 base and J lost 0, with 10 bases in between. Germline loops: CDR1 MGHRA, CDR2 YSYEKL. CDR3 sequence reads: CASSQGTESSYEQYF. In DNA form, the CDR3 reads TGCGCCAGCAGCCAAGGGACGGAAAGCTCCTACGAGCAGTACTTC.

This chain links TRBV28 with TRBJ1-2, with a weak D call TRBD1 (6 bases). With 5 bases removed from V and 5 bases from J, the gap between germline ends came to 12 bases. CDR1 and CDR2 (germline): MDHEN, SYDVKM. This CDR3 is built from 13 residues. CDR3 loop: CASSIDRNYGYTF. The DNA for the CDR3 is TGTGCCAGCAGTATTGACAGGAATTATGGCTACACCTTC.

The J gene is TRBJ2-1, the V gene TRBV4-1; 8 bases agree with TRBD2. V shed 1 base and J 7 bases; nucleotides not matched to a gene: 9. Germline lookup yields CDR1 MGHRA and CDR2 YSYEKL. The CDR3 covers 16 residues. The CDR3 here is CASSQVSGSSGNEQFF. The CDR3 nucleotides are TGCGCCAGCAGCCAAGTCAGCGGGAGTTCGGGAAATGAGCAGTTCTTC.

This chain uses TRBV30 with TRBJ2-6; no firm D call. The CDR3 extends over 13 amino acids. The germline V and J ends were trimmed by 3 bases and 2 bases, with 5 bases remaining between them. Germline CDR1 GTSNPN, CDR2 SVGIG (reference sequence). CDR3 nucleotides: TGTGCCTGGAGAAACGCTGGGGCCAACGTCCTGACTTTC. This translates into CAWRNAGANVLTF.

This chain connects TRBV6-1 to TRBJ1-1, with TRBD1 identical over 10 bases. The CDR3 length is 16 residues. Germline values: CDR1 MNHNS, CDR2 SASEGT. V lost 1 base, J lost 3 bases, and 5 bases stayed unmatched. This CDR3 reads CASSEVFGTGDTEAFF. In nucleotides, the CDR3 is TGTGCCAGCAGTGAAGTTTTCGGGACAGGGGACACTGAAGCTTTCTTT.

J is TRBJ2-1 and V is TRBV7-6; D gene unclear. The CDR3 is 11 amino acids. Between the trimmed V and J ends, which lost 2 bases and 9 bases, there was a span of 5 bases. Looked up from germline, CDR1 is SGHVS and CDR2 is FNYEAQ. The CDR3 bases are TGTGCCAGCAGCTTATTGATTGAGCAGTTCTTC. This gives the protein CASSLLIEQFF.